This T cell receptor (beta chain) was captured in a study of shared clonotypes between healthy human individuals. Donors were Caucasian adults residing in Nashville, Tennessee, USA. The protocol was immunoSEQ multiplex PCR, while the TCRdb copy is restricted to in-frame clones and leaves out a portion. The sample lists more than 900,000 clones; roughly 74% were seen once. V was pared by 2 bases and J by 4 bases, with 8 bases between. The CDR3 has 13 amino acids. Germline V lookup: CDR1 MNHNY, CDR2 SVGAGI (reference sequence). The chain joins TRBV6-6 to TRBJ1-1, with D possibly being TRBD1 (5 bases). Input material: memory CD4+ T cells from PBMCs. Subset noted: CD45RA-negative fraction. The sequence derives from a man aged 18 to 30 in good health. Some clones in this sample may be carry-over from other donors' samples. The DNA of the CDR3 is TGTGCCAGCAGTTACGGGGGGGGCACTGAAGCTTTCTTT. It encodes CASSYGGGTEAFF.